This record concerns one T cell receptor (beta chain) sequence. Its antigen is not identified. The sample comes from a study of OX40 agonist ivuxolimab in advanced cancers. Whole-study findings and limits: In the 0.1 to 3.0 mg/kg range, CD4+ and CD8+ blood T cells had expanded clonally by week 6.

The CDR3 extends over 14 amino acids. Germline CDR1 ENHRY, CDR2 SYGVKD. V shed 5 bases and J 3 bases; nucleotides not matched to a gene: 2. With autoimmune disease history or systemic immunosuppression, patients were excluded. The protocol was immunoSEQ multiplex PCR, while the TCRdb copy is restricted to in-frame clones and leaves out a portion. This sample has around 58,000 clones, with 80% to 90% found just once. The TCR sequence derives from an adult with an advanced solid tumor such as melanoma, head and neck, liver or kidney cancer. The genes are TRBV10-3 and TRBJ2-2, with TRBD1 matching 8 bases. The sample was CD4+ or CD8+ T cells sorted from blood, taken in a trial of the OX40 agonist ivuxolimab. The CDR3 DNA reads TGTGCCATCAGTAACAGGGGGGACACCGGGGAGCTGTTTTTT. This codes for CAISNRGDTGELFF.